The 29 T cell receptor beta chains in this list originate from one sample, sequenced in a study of blood T cell repertoires in COVID-19 (dated by TCRdb to the early 2020s). Receptor libraries were prepared by the immunoSEQ multiplex PCR assay. This immuneACCESS table, as held by TCRdb, lists in-frame sequences with V and J called but not all clones. Of the missing ones, under half trace to an unresolved V gene in checked studies; the others have no known cause. For this sample the table gives more than 70,000 clones, of which about 82% were detected only once. 22% of the sample lies in the top ten. Sequenced: peripheral blood. The receptors stem from a woman aged 80 or over in a cohort sampled during active or convalescent COVID-19.

The chain recombines TRBV5-6 with TRBJ2-5; 12 bases line up with TRBD1. Per the germline V gene, CDR1 is SGHDT and CDR2 is YYEEEE. V dropped 0 bases and J dropped 5; count of bases not matched to a gene: 5. CDR3 length: 16 residues. The CDR3 DNA follows: TGTGCCAGCAGCTTGGAGGGACAGGGGGCGCGGGAGACCCAGTACTTC. Its translation is CASSLEGQGARETQYF.

The V call is TRBV7-9, the J call TRBJ1-4; TRBD1 agrees at 7 bases. V lost 5 bases to trimming and J lost 5 bases; unmatched junction nucleotides: 8. This CDR3 has 15 residues. Germline V gives CDR1 SEHNR, CDR2 FQNEAQ (reference sequence). CDR3 in amino acids: CASSPGTAYNEKLFF. The DNA of the CDR3 is TGTGCCAGCAGCCCTGGGACAGCATACAATGAAAAACTGTTTTTT. Based on the CDR3 plus reference TRBV7-9 and TRBJ1-4, the full variable domain is DTGVSQNPRHKITKRGQNVTFRCDPISEHNRLYWYRQTLGQGPEFLTYFQNEAQLEKSRLLSDRFSAERPKGSFSTLEIQRTEQGDSAMYLCASSPGTAYNEKLFFGSGTQLSVL.

The V gene is TRBV7-9, the J gene TRBJ1-4, with 8 bases identical to TRBD1. Germline loops: CDR1 SEHNR, CDR2 FQNEAQ (reference sequence). V shed 5 bases and J 6 bases; nucleotides not matched to a gene: 5. The length of the CDR3 is 14 residues. The CDR3 DNA reads as TGTGCCAGCAGCCCAGGACAGGGTGATGAAAAACTGTTTTTT. Amino acid sequence: CASSPGQGDEKLFF.

This clone occurred a few times. The chain couples TRBV5-4 to TRBJ2-3; 9 bases fit TRBD2. Per the germline V gene, CDR1 is SGHNT and CDR2 is YYREEE (reference sequence). CDR3 length equals 16 residues. J lost 4 bases, V lost 5 bases, and 11 bases had no gene match. CDR3: CASSSRAGGGADTQYF. In DNA, the CDR3 is TGTGCCAGCAGTTCGAGAGCGGGAGGTGGTGCAGATACGCAGTATTTT.

The chain is built from TRBV7-9 and TRBJ2-7; maybe TRBD2 (6 bases). Germline lookup yields CDR1 SEHNR and CDR2 FQNEAQ (reference sequence). Deletions cut 0 bases from V and 4 bases from J, with 7 bases between. CDR3 length: 13 amino acids. CDR3 amino acids: CASSLAGGYEQYV. The CDR3 DNA reads as TGTGCCAGCAGCTTAGCGGGAGGATACGAGCAGTACGTC.

The rearrangement joins TRBV3-1 (or the pseudogene TRBV3-2) to TRBJ1-2, with 7 bases identical to TRBD1. This CDR3 contains 15 residues. The V and J ends lost 2 bases and 2 bases, in that order; junction bases with no gene match: 5. CDR1 is LGHDT and CDR2 is YNNKEL in the germline V gene (reference sequence). The CDR3 nucleotides read TGTGCCAGCAGCCAACCCTCGACAGGGAACTATGGCTACACCTTC. Translation: CASSQPSTGNYGYTF.

The V call is TRBV2, the J call TRBJ1-1, with D perhaps TRBD1 (5 bases). V gave up 7 bases and J gave up 2 bases, with 17 bases separating them. This CDR3 is 15 amino acids long. CDR1 is SNHLY and CDR2 is FYNNEI in the germline V gene. The CDR3 reads CASTVQVVRNTEAFF. As DNA, the CDR3 is TGTGCCAGCACGGTACAGGTCGTGAGAAACACTGAAGCTTTCTTT.

The chain is built from TRBV5-1 and TRBJ2-3; 9 bases match TRBD2. The germline V gene encodes CDR1 SGHRS and CDR2 YFSETQ. Trimming at V came to 4 bases and at J to 6 bases, leaving 12 bases not matched to a gene. The CDR3 loop spans 16 amino acids. In DNA, the CDR3 is TGCGCCAGCAGCCTTAGCGGGAGACGAGGGGCGGATACGCAGTATTTT. Translation gives CASSLSGRRGADTQYF. The full variable domain, in which reference TRBV5-1 and TRBJ2-3 provide the parts outside the CDR3, is KAGVTQTPRYLIKTRGQQVTLSCSPISGHRSVSWYQQTPGQGLQFLFEYFSETQRNKGNFPGRFSGRQFSNSRSEMNVSTLELGDSALYLCASSLSGRRGADTQYFGPGTRLTVL.

The chain couples TRBV19 to TRBJ1-4; TRBD1 matches at 7 bases. CDR3 length: 18 residues. The germline V gene has CDR1 LNHDA and CDR2 SQIVND (reference sequence). V shed 0 bases and J 8 bases; nucleotides not matched to a gene: 15. The CDR3 here is CASSIEWLRGRGSEKLFF. In nucleotides, the CDR3 is TGTGCCAGTAGTATAGAATGGCTAAGGGGGCGAGGGAGCGAAAAACTGTTTTTT.

The chain couples TRBV19 to TRBJ2-2; D may be TRBD2 (5 bases). The CDR3 is 13 residues long. Trimming cost V 7 bases and J 8 bases, with 14 bases left between them. Germline CDR1 reads LNHDA; CDR2 reads SQIVND (reference sequence). The CDR3 nucleotides are TGTGCCAGTAAACACCCCCGGGGAGGGGAGCTGTTTTTT. As protein: CASKHPRGGELFF.

The chain joins TRBV24-1 to TRBJ2-3; a possible D gene is TRBD1 (6 bases). CDR3 length: 17 residues. Germline CDR1 is KGHDR and CDR2 is SFDVKD. With 7 bases removed from V and 1 base from J, the gap between germline ends came to 20 bases. The CDR3 loop reads CATRVTPRGFGTDTQYF. The DNA of the CDR3 is TGTGCCACCAGGGTGACTCCCAGGGGTTTTGGCACAGATACGCAGTATTTT.

The rearrangement joins TRBV7-9 to TRBJ1-5; D possibly corresponds to TRBD1 (5 bases). V lost 5 bases and J lost 3, with 14 bases in between. CDR1 SEHNR and CDR2 FQNEAQ come from the germline V gene (reference sequence). This CDR3 comprises 15 residues. As DNA, the CDR3 is TGTGCCAGCAGCCTACAAGGAGGGACCAATCAGCCCCAGCATTTT. Its protein is CASSLQGGTNQPQHF.

The CDR3 here is CASNPGQNYGYTF. CDR3 nucleotide sequence: TGCGCCAGCAATCCGGGACAGAACTATGGCTACACCTTC. The chain has TRBV5-1 and TRBJ1-2; 7 nucleotides align to TRBD1. Losses at the gene ends were 6 bases for V and 2 bases for J; bases not matched to a gene: 4. The CDR3 is 13 amino acids. Germline V lookup: CDR1 SGHRS, CDR2 YFSETQ.

The CDR3 sequence: CASSTLHTNAFF. The DNA for the CDR3 is TGTGCCAGTAGTACGTTACACACCAACGCTTTCTTT. The genes are TRBV19 and TRBJ1-1, with no clear D. Deletions cut 4 bases from V and 11 bases from J, with 14 bases between. The germline CDR1 and CDR2 sequences are LNHDA and SQIVND (reference sequence). This CDR3 is 12 amino acids long.

This chain joins TRBV5-4 and TRBJ2-1; 8 nucleotides align to TRBD1. The CDR3 sequence is 16 residues long. With 0 bases clipped from V and 2 bases from J, the junction kept 4 bases outside the gene matches. CDR1 SGHNT and CDR2 YYREEE come from the germline V gene (reference sequence). CDR3 loop: CASSLAAGGAYNEQFF. CDR3 in DNA: TGTGCCAGCAGCTTGGCGGCAGGGGGCGCCTACAATGAGCAGTTCTTC.

The chain couples TRBV11-2 to TRBJ1-6; 7 positions match TRBD1. CDR1 is SGHAT, CDR2 FQNNGV, per germline. V shed 5 bases, J shed 7 bases, and the junction held 8 bases outside the gene matches. The CDR3 has 15 residues. CDR3: CASSRGQLMNSPLHF. The CDR3 bases are TGTGCCAGCAGCCGGGGACAGCTGATGAATTCACCCCTCCACTTT.

This chain joins TRBV25-1 and TRBJ1-3; 7 bases are shared with TRBD1. Germline CDR1 reads MGHDK; CDR2 reads SYGVNS. V was pared by 3 bases and J by 0 bases, with 5 bases of the junction left unmatched. The CDR3 is 16 residues long. This CDR3 reads CASSDPGQSSGNTIYF. CDR3 DNA: TGTGCCAGCAGTGACCCGGGACAGAGCTCTGGAAACACCATATATTTT.

V gene TRBV3-1 (or the pseudogene TRBV3-2) combines with J gene TRBJ1-2, with a weak D call TRBD1 (6 bases). Per germline, CDR1 LGHDT and CDR2 YNNKEL (reference sequence). The V end was cut by 1 base, the J end by 6 bases, with 18 bases between. This CDR3 has 16 amino acids. The CDR3 DNA reads TGTGCCAGCAGCCAAGCGTATTCGAACAGGGTGGATGGCTACACCTTC. Translation gives CASSQAYSNRVDGYTF.

The rearrangement joins TRBV6-6 to TRBJ1-5; tentative D call: TRBD1 (6 bases). V dropped 6 bases and J dropped 6 bases, with 15 bases sitting between them. This CDR3 is 14 amino acids long. Germline CDR1 reads MNHNY; CDR2 reads SVGAGI (reference sequence). This chain's CDR3 is CASRGQGFAQPQHF. As DNA, the CDR3 is TGTGCCAGCAGAGGTCAGGGGTTTGCTCAGCCCCAGCATTTT.

This clone was counted once. The chain employs TRBV10-3 and TRBJ2-3; 11 bases fit TRBD2. CDR1 and CDR2 (germline): ENHRY, SYGVKD. Germline trimming cut 8 bases from V and 4 bases from J; bases unmatched to any gene: 11. The CDR3 has 16 residues. CDR3 bases: TGTGCCATCCAGGGCCTCCTGGGACTAGCGGCAGATACGCAGTATTTT. Protein: CAIQGLLGLAADTQYF.

The chain links TRBV28 to TRBJ1-2; 10 nucleotides agree with TRBD1. J lost 5 bases, V lost 5 bases, and 5 bases had no gene match. CDR1 is MDHEN, CDR2 SYDVKM, per germline. The length of the CDR3 is 14 residues. The CDR3 spells CASSQPGQGYGYTF. The CDR3 coding sequence is TGTGCCAGCAGTCAACCGGGACAGGGGTATGGCTACACCTTC.

The count of this clone is one. This sequence joins TRBV6-4 and TRBJ2-7; D possibly corresponds to TRBD1 (6 bases). Germline CDR1 and CDR2: MRHNA and SNTAGT. Trimming took off 0 bases at V and 6 bases at J, with 18 bases between the two ends. The CDR3 sequence is 16 residues long. The CDR3 DNA follows: TGTGCCAGCAGTGACTCGAGAGGGGGTCCCGCCGGCGAGCAGTACGTC. Its translation: CASSDSRGGPAGEQYV.

This chain links TRBV5-1 with TRBJ2-5; no clear D. From germline, CDR1 is SGHRS and CDR2 YFSETQ. The CDR3 consists of 14 residues. V was trimmed by 1 base and J by 0 bases, leaving 7 bases between them. The CDR3 coding sequence is TGCGCCAGCAGCTTGAAAACGGACCAAGAGACCCAGTACTTC. It translates to CASSLKTDQETQYF.

The genes are TRBV9 and TRBJ2-2; 10 nucleotides match TRBD1. Germline assignment: CDR1 SGDLS and CDR2 YYNGEE. The CDR3 consists of 16 residues. The J segment lost 2 bases and the V segment lost 0 bases, leaving 1 base of the junction unmatched. The CDR3 region is CASSVGQGANTGELFF. In DNA, the CDR3 is TGTGCCAGCAGCGTAGGACAGGGGGCCAACACCGGGGAGCTGTTTTTT.

This clone was found once. The J gene is TRBJ2-1, the V gene TRBV13, with 9 bases that match TRBD2. The CDR3 is made up of 16 amino acids. Germline-derived CDR1 and CDR2 are PRHDT and FYEKMQ (reference sequence). The V segment lost 5 bases and the J segment 4 bases; nucleotides outside the gene matches: 9. CDR3 protein: CASSSSSGRRYNEQFF. The DNA for the CDR3 is TGTGCCAGCAGCAGTAGTAGCGGGAGACGGTACAATGAGCAGTTCTTC.

V gene TRBV18 combines with J gene TRBJ2-1, with 11 bases matching TRBD2. Germline V gives CDR1 KGHSH, CDR2 LQKENI. V lost 2 bases and J lost 3; bases outside the gene matches: 6. The CDR3 runs 17 residues. For the CDR3, the DNA is TGTGCCAGCTCACCAAACCCGACTAGCGGGAACTACAATGAGCAGTTCTTC. Translated, it gives CASSPNPTSGNYNEQFF.

V gene TRBV10-1 combines with J gene TRBJ2-5; TRBD2 matches at 11 bases. With 5 bases clipped from V and 2 bases from J, the junction kept 4 bases outside the gene matches. Germline CDR1 is WNHNN and CDR2 is SYGVQD (reference sequence). The CDR3 has 15 amino acids. CDR3: CASSTSGSGQETQYF. The CDR3, as DNA: TGCGCCAGCAGTACTAGCGGGAGTGGGCAAGAGACCCAGTACTTC.

The J gene is TRBJ1-1, the V gene TRBV7-3; D unresolved. Trimming took off 0 bases at V and 0 bases at J, with 8 bases between the two ends. Looked up from germline, CDR1 is SGHTA and CDR2 is FQGTGA. The CDR3 length is 15 residues. The DNA of the CDR3 is TGTGCCAGCAGCTTAACGAGGGAAATGAACACTGAAGCTTTCTTT. Encoded protein: CASSLTREMNTEAFF. The whole variable domain, remainder taken from reference TRBV7-3 and TRBJ1-1, is GAGVSQTPSNKVTEKGKYVELRCDPISGHTALYWYRQSLGQGPEFLIYFQGTGAADDSGLPNDRFFAVRPEGSVSTLKIQRTERGDSAVYLCASSLTREMNTEAFFGQGTRLTVV.

The rearrangement links TRBV6-5 to TRBJ2-7; TRBD1 matches 9 bases. CDR1 and CDR2 (germline): MNHEY, SVGAGI. This CDR3 comprises 14 residues. J lost 4 bases, V lost 5 bases, and 6 bases had no gene match. The CDR3 bases are TGTGCCAGCAGTCTCCGACAGGGGGGGTACGAGCAGTACGTC. Its translation: CASSLRQGGYEQYV.